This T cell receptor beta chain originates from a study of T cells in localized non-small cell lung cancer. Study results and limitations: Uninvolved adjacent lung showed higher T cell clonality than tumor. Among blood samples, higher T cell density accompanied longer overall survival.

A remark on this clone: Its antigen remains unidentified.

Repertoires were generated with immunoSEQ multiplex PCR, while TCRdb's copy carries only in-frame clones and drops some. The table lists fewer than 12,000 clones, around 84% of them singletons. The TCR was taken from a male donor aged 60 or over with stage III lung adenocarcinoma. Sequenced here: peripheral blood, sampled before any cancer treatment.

DNA of the CDR3: TGTGCCAGCAGCTTAGGCTCAGGCGCCAGGGCCGGGACAGATACGCAGTATTTT. It codes for CASSLGSGARAGTDTQYF. The chain combines TRBV13 with TRBJ2-3, with D possibly TRBD1 on 5 matching bases. The CDR3 is 18 amino acids. CDR1 and CDR2 (germline): PRHDT, FYEKMQ (reference sequence). Between the trimmed V and J ends, which lost 0 bases and 3 bases, there was a span of 19 bases.